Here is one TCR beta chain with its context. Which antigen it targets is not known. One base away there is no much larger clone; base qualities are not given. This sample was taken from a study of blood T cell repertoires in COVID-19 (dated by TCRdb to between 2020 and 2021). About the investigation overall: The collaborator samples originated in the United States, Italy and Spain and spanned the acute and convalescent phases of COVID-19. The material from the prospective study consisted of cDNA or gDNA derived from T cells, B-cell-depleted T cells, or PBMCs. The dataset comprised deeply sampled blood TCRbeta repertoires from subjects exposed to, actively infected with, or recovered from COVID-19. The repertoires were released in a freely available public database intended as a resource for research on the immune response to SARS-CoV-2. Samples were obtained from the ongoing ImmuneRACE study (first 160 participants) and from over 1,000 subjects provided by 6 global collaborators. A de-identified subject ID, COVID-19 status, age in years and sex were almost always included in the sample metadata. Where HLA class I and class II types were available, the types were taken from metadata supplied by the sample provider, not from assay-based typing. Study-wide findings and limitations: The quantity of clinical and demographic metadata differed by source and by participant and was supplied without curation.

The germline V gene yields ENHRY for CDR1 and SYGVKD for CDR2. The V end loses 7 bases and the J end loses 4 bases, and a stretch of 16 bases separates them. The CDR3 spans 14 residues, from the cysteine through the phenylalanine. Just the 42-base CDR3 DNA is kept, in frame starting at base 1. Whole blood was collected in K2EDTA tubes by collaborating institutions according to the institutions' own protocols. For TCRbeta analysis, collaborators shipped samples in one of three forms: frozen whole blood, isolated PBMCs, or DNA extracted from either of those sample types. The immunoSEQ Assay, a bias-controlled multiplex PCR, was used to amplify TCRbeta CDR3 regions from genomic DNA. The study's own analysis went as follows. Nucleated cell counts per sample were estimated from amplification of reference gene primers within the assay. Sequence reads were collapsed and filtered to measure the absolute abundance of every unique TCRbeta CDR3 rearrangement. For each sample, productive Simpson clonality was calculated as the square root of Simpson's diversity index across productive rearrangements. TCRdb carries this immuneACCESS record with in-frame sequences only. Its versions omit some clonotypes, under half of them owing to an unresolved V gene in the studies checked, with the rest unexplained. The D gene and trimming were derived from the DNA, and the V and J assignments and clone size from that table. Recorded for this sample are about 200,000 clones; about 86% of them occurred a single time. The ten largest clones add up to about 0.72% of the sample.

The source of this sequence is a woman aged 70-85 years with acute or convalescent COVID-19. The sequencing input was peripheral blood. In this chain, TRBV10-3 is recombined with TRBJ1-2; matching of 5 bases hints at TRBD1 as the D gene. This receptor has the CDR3 CAIKGGDLGYGYTF. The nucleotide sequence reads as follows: TGTGCCATCAAGGGAGGGGACCTAGGCTATGGCTACACCTTC.